This T cell receptor (beta chain) was observed in a study of blood T cell repertoires in COVID-19. In the original workflow: Researchers report that nucleated cell counts were estimated from reference gene primer amplification. Profiled with immunoSEQ multiplex PCR; TCRdb holds only in-frame clones, not every one. That table is the source of V, J and clone size, and D and trimming were worked out from the DNA. The data hold some 80,000 clones, with about 88% observed a single time. Material: peripheral blood. The TCR sequence derives from a human donor in a cohort sampled during active COVID-19.

The CDR3 protein is CASSELMGGTTDTQYF. The CDR3 DNA sequence: TGTGCCAGCAGCGAACTTATGGGGGGGACCACAGATACGCAGTATTTT. The rearrangement uses TRBV9 and TRBJ2-3; 7 nucleotides agree with TRBD2. V was clipped by 3 bases and J by 2 bases; unmatched bases: 9. This CDR3 spans 16 amino acids. CDR1 SGDLS and CDR2 YYNGEE come from the germline V gene.